This T cell receptor (beta chain) originates from a study of T cells in Graves' hyperthyroidism and ophthalmopathy. General study findings and limits: Most thyroid clonotypes that were expanded above 0.001 also turned up in blood. Ophthalmopathy was model-predicted a median approximately six months pre-onset.

Germline CDR1 SGHNT, CDR2 YENEEA. V lost 5 bases and J lost 4, with 18 bases in between. CDR3 length equals 16 residues. Ophthalmopathy patients had moderate-to-severe active disease, CAS ≥3, NOSPECS ≥4, and disease duration under 3 months. Diagnostic decisions used clinical symptoms, serum thyroxine and TRAb, thyroid ultrasound and orbital computed tomography. This clonotype was seen ten or more times. Its antigen is as yet unknown. Authors of the study amplified TCR beta CDR3 regions from RNA transcripts. Researchers ran a first-round RT-PCR on the TCR CDR3 using the HTBI primer set. MiXCR, applied by TCRdb to the multiplex PCR reads, yields one record per CDR3 protein. The repertoire holds some 360,000 distinct CDR3 sequences, with about a sixth as singletons.

This TCR came from a woman in her thirties or forties with Graves' ophthalmopathy. The V and J genes are TRBV11-3 and TRBJ2-1, with D perhaps given as TRBD1 or TRBD2 (5 bases each). The source material was blood. CDR3: CASSRNSGGAYNEQFF. The CDR3 nucleotides are TGTGCCAGCAGCCGCAATAGTGGGGGAGCTTACAATGAGCAGTTCTTC.